This entry lists 32 T cell receptor beta chains sequenced from one sample in a study of T-cell reconstitution after alpha-beta-depleted transplantation in children. Construction of the TCRbeta library involved unique molecular identifiers. Via MiXCR, TCRdb re-called the PCR reads, giving one row per CDR3 protein. The sample includes about 580,000 distinct CDR3 sequences, 20% to 25% of them seen just once. Sequenced here: PBMCs, mostly from graft donor cells, sampled 360 days after TCRalphabeta/CD19-depleted stem cell transplant. The receptors were gathered from a boy younger than two who had a stem cell transplant for acute myeloid leukemia, so the T cells may come from the graft donor.

This clonotype was detected many times. The chain has TRBV11-1 and TRBJ1-2, with D possibly matching TRBD1 (5 bases). The V end was cut by 10 bases, the J end by 2 bases, with 8 bases between. The CDR3 is 11 residues long. Germline V gene sequence: CDR1 SGHAT, CDR2 FQDESV (reference sequence). CDR3 in amino acids: CATDSNYGYTF. In DNA form, the CDR3 reads TGTGCCACCGACAGCAACTATGGCTACACCTTC.

This chain uses TRBV25-1 with TRBJ2-3; D is unresolved. The germline V gene has CDR1 MGHDK and CDR2 SYGVNS. V gave up 3 bases and J gave up 6 bases, with 16 bases separating them. This CDR3 region has 15 residues. The CDR3 nucleotides are TGTGCCAGCAGTGATTCGAGGCGGCTTGGCGATACGCAGTATTTT. This translates into CASSDSRRLGDTQYF.

The chain recombines TRBV9 with TRBJ2-1; 7 bases map to TRBD1. Per the germline V gene, CDR1 is SGDLS and CDR2 is YYNGEE. V shed 3 bases, J shed 5 bases, and the junction held 5 bases outside the gene matches. The CDR3 extends over 14 amino acids. The CDR3 sequence is CASSAGTADNEQFF. In DNA form, the CDR3 reads TGTGCCAGCAGCGCCGGGACAGCAGACAATGAGCAGTTCTTC. Complete variable domain (other parts from reference TRBV9 and TRBJ2-1): DSGVTQTPKHLITATGQRVTLRCSPRSGDLSVYWYQQSLDQGLQFLIQYYNGEERAKGNILERFSAQQFPDLHSELNLSSLELGDSALYFCASSAGTADNEQFFGPGTRLTVL.

This chain uses TRBV20-1 with TRBJ2-1; TRBD2 might be the D (6 bases). Trimming stripped 5 bases from V and 4 bases from J, with 12 bases between. The CDR3 consists of 13 residues. The germline CDR1 and CDR2 sequences are DFQATT and SNEGSKA (reference sequence). CDR3 DNA sequence: TGCAGTGCTGGCCGAGGACTATACAATGAGCAGTTCTTC. Translating it yields CSAGRGLYNEQFF.

The J gene is TRBJ2-2, the V gene TRBV14, with D maybe TRBD2 (5 bases). V shed 2 bases and J shed 4 bases, with 11 bases lying between them. The germline CDR1 and CDR2 sequences are SGHDN and FVKESK. The CDR3 has 15 residues. CDR3 coding DNA: TGTGCCAGCAGCCAACGAGCACGGGGCACCGGGGAGCTGTTTTTT. Translation: CASSQRARGTGELFF.

The rearrangement uses TRBV20-1 and TRBJ2-3; 8 nucleotides agree with TRBD2. Germline V gives CDR1 DFQATT, CDR2 SNEGSKA (reference sequence). The junction had 8 bases not matched to a gene; V was cut back by 4 bases and J by 2 bases. The CDR3 runs to 15 residues. The CDR3 coding sequence is TGCAGTGCTATATACAACGGGGGGGCCACAGATACGCAGTATTTT. Translated, it gives CSAIYNGGATDTQYF.

The rearrangement joins TRBV20-1 to TRBJ1-5; D perhaps matches TRBD1 (6 bases). CDR1 is DFQATT, CDR2 SNEGSKA, per germline (reference sequence). The ends were cut back, 4 bases at V and 3 bases at J, with 13 bases in the middle. This CDR3 has 14 amino acids. The CDR3 DNA reads TGCAGTGCTATACAGGGACCTCCCAATCAGCCCCAGCATTTT. Translation: CSAIQGPPNQPQHF.

The chain combines TRBV5-1 with TRBJ2-1, with 10 bases that match TRBD1. In germline, CDR1 is SGHRS, CDR2 YFSETQ. The CDR3 consists of 14 residues. With V trimmed by 0 bases and J by 8 bases, 2 bases remained unmatched. CDR3: CASSLGDRGDEQFF. The CDR3 DNA is TGCGCCAGCAGCTTGGGGGACAGGGGCGATGAGCAGTTCTTC.

The chain couples TRBV12-3 or TRBV12-4 to TRBJ1-2; unclear D gene. The CDR3 runs 12 residues. The V and J ends lost 7 bases and 8 bases respectively, with 14 bases between them. The CDR3 protein is CASTREGEGYTF. In DNA, the CDR3 is TGTGCCAGCACCCGGGAGGGTGAGGGCTACACCTTC.

The J gene is TRBJ1-2, the V gene TRBV13; D possibly corresponds to TRBD1 (6 bases). CDR1 and CDR2 from the germline V gene are PRHDT and FYEKMQ (reference sequence). V was clipped by 8 bases and J by 8 bases, with 18 bases between them. CDR3 size: 13 residues. CDR3 in amino acids: CASADRRLDGYTF. DNA of the CDR3: TGTGCCAGCGCAGACAGGAGGTTAGACGGCTACACCTTC.

Many counts were recorded for this clonotype. The chain has TRBV12-3 or TRBV12-4 and TRBJ1-4; 9 bases agree with TRBD1. V lost 4 bases, J lost 8 bases, and 8 bases stayed unmatched. The CDR3 is 15 amino acids. The CDR3 sequence: CASSSGTGLVEKLFF. CDR3 DNA: TGTGCCAGCAGTTCCGGGACAGGGTTGGTCGAAAAACTGTTTTTT.

In its sample, this clonotype was seen many times. The chain combines TRBV7-8 with TRBJ1-4; D remains unclear. There are 17 residues in the CDR3. The germline V gene encodes CDR1 SGHVS and CDR2 FQNEAQ. V gave up 0 bases and J gave up 4 bases, with 15 bases separating them. The DNA of the CDR3 is TGTGCCAGCAGCTTAGCCGGTGCAGAGCTTGTTAATGAAAAACTGTTTTTT. The encoded protein is CASSLAGAELVNEKLFF.

This chain joins TRBV27 and TRBJ2-7; TRBD1 aligns across 8 bases. Trimming cost V 6 bases and J 2 bases; bases outside gene matches: 18. The CDR3 contains 18 residues. CDR1 and CDR2 from the germline V gene are MNHEY and SMNVEV (reference sequence). The CDR3 coding sequence is TGTGCCAGCAGAAAATGGGGGCAGGGGGCGCTTTCGGCCTACGAGCAGTACTTC. Translation: CASRKWGQGALSAYEQYF.

The chain uses TRBV2 and TRBJ2-1; 11 nucleotides align to TRBD2. The germline CDR1 and CDR2 sequences are SNHLY and FYNNEI. The CDR3 runs to 19 residues. Trimming cost V 3 bases and J 7 bases; bases outside gene matches: 17. CDR3 nucleotides: TGTGCCAGCAGTGAGACTAGCGGGGCCCTTGAACCGCCGTTGAATGAGCAGTTCTTC. This gives the protein CASSETSGALEPPLNEQFF.

The chain uses TRBV15 and TRBJ2-1; perhaps TRBD1 as D (5 bases). This CDR3 has 16 amino acids. Germline assignment: CDR1 LNHNV and CDR2 YYDKDF (reference sequence). Trimming took off 2 bases at V and 9 bases at J, with 20 bases between the two ends. The CDR3 loop is CATSRNRGTPTGEQFF. The DNA of the CDR3 is TGTGCCACCAGCAGAAATAGGGGCACCCCAACGGGTGAGCAGTTCTTC.

This clonotype was seen ten or more times. The genes are TRBV5-5 and TRBJ2-7, with TRBD1 matching over 9 bases. The germline gives CDR1 SGHKS, CDR2 YYEKEE (reference sequence). This CDR3 is built from 14 residues. V trimming: 3 bases; J trimming: 2 bases; junction bases outside the gene matches: 3. The CDR3 nucleotides read TGTGCCAGCAGCTGGGACAGGGATACCTACGAGCAGTACGTC. Translating it yields CASSWDRDTYEQYV.

This clonotype was seen a few times. The germline gene is not matched at one end of the junction; a read error may be the cause. The chain couples TRBV20-1 to TRBJ1-5; D not certain. CDR1 DFQATT and CDR2 SNEGSKA come from the germline V gene (reference sequence). The CDR3 totals 16 residues. The CDR3 sequence is CSARDSARDSNQSQHF. The CDR3 DNA follows: TGCAGTGCTAGAGATTCGGCACGAGATAGCAATCAGTCCCAGCATTTT.

This clonotype came up many times. The rearrangement joins TRBV15 to TRBJ2-5; TRBD2 matches at 11 bases. CDR1 is LNHNV, CDR2 YYDKDF, per germline (reference sequence). The CDR3 loop spans 14 amino acids. After removal of 6 bases from V and 5 bases from J, the junction contained 5 bases not matched to a gene. This CDR3 reads CATSSTSGDETQYF. CDR3 coding DNA: TGTGCCACCAGTTCGACTAGCGGGGATGAGACCCAGTACTTC.

This clonotype came up many times. As DNA, the CDR3 is TGTGCCAGCAGCCCCCGACTAGGAGAGACCCAGTACTTC. Its translation: CASSPRLGETQYF. J is TRBJ2-5 and V is TRBV7-9; D possibly corresponds to TRBD2 (6 bases). From germline, CDR1 is SEHNR and CDR2 FQNEAQ (reference sequence). V lost 5 bases and J 4 bases, leaving 11 bases between the germline ends. The CDR3 extends over 13 amino acids.

This clonotype was counted many times. The chain has TRBV20-1 and TRBJ2-1, with D perhaps matching TRBD2 (5 bases). The length of the CDR3 is 13 residues. Germline lookup yields CDR1 DFQATT and CDR2 SNEGSKA (reference sequence). Trimming removed 6 bases at V and 2 bases at J, with 11 bases between. The CDR3 here is CSAVDWTYNEQFF. The CDR3 DNA reads TGCAGTGCCGTGGACTGGACCTACAATGAGCAGTTCTTC.

This clonotype has a handful of counts. The chain has TRBV11-1 and TRBJ2-7; TRBD1 matches 7 bases. The V segment lost 5 bases and the J segment 3 bases; nucleotides outside the gene matches: 13. The germline V gene has CDR1 SGHAT and CDR2 FQDESV (reference sequence). The CDR3 spans 16 residues. In DNA form, the CDR3 reads TGTGCCAGCAGCCCTCACTCGGGACAGATGTTCTACGAGCAGTACGTC. Translation: CASSPHSGQMFYEQYV.

This clonotype was observed a handful of times. V gene TRBV20-1 combines with J gene TRBJ2-2; 11 bases map to TRBD2. Germline V gene lookup returns CDR1 DFQATT and CDR2 SNEGSKA (reference sequence). V dropped 3 bases and J dropped 5; count of bases not matched to a gene: 5. This CDR3 region has 15 residues. The CDR3 reads CSASPPSGGTGELFF. CDR3 coding DNA: TGCAGTGCTAGCCCTCCTAGCGGGGGGACCGGGGAGCTGTTTTTT.

The V gene is TRBV12-5, the J gene TRBJ2-5; TRBD1 matches at 8 bases. This CDR3 spans 15 amino acids. The germline CDR1 and CDR2 sequences are LGHNT and FRNRAP. With V trimmed by 7 bases and J by 4 bases, 11 bases remained unmatched. CDR3 loop: CASAVDREEGETQYF. DNA of the CDR3: TGTGCTAGTGCCGTGGACAGGGAGGAAGGAGAGACCCAGTACTTC.

This clonotype has at least ten counts. V gene TRBV29-1 combines with J gene TRBJ1-1; D unresolved. In germline, CDR1 is SQVTM, CDR2 ANQGSEA. V lost 6 bases to trimming and J lost 0 bases, with 11 bases between them. This CDR3 is built from 13 residues. The CDR3 DNA reads TGCAGCGTAATTGGGGAGTTGAACACTGAAGCTTTCTTT. Residues: CSVIGELNTEAFF.

The V gene is TRBV30, the J gene TRBJ2-5; 7 nucleotides align to TRBD1. The germline V gene encodes CDR1 GTSNPN and CDR2 SVGIG (reference sequence). The CDR3 is made up of 16 amino acids. J was trimmed by 5 bases and V by 4 bases; bases with no gene match: 16. CDR3 sequence (DNA): TGTGCCTGGACCCACTCAGACAGGGCGTTTTGGGAGACCCAGTACTTC. Protein sequence: CAWTHSDRAFWETQYF.

This clonotype was detected many times. J is TRBJ2-3 and V is TRBV10-3, with TRBD1 matching over 9 bases. Germline V gene data show CDR1 as ENHRY and CDR2 as SYGVKD. Unmatched junction bases numbered 10, after V lost 9 bases and J lost 6 bases. This CDR3 has 14 residues. The DNA for the CDR3 is TGTGCCATAAAATTGGACAGGGGATCGGATACGCAGTATTTT. Protein: CAIKLDRGSDTQYF.

Ten or more counts support this clonotype. V is TRBV12-3 or TRBV12-4 and J is TRBJ1-1, with 7 bases that match TRBD1. Unmatched junction bases numbered 11, after V lost 4 bases and J lost 9 bases. The CDR3 consists of 14 residues. CDR3 protein: CASSSDRVFGKAFF. Here the CDR3 DNA reads TGTGCCAGCAGTTCCGACAGGGTGTTCGGTAAAGCTTTCTTT.

The chain combines TRBV7-8 with TRBJ1-2; TRBD1 agrees at 8 bases. The germline V gene encodes CDR1 SGHVS and CDR2 FQNEAQ. The trim removed 5 bases at V and 7 bases at J, leaving 15 bases unmatched. This CDR3 comprises 16 residues. DNA for the CDR3: TGTGCCAGCAGCCCTCCTATACGGACAGGGAAGGCTGGCTACACCTTC. Protein sequence: CASSPPIRTGKAGYTF. Drawing the rest from reference TRBV7-8 and TRBJ1-2, the complete variable domain is GAGVSQSPRYKVAKRGQDVALRCDPISGHVSLFWYQQALGQGPEFLTYFQNEAQLDKSGLPSDRFFAERPEGSVSTLKIQRTQQEDSAVYLCASSPPIRTGKAGYTFGSGTRLTVV.

This clonotype was found once. The CDR3 sequence: CASSVGVGQGGTEAFF. In nucleotides, the CDR3 is TGTGCCAGCAGCGTAGGAGTGGGGCAGGGGGGCACTGAAGCTTTCTTT. The genes are TRBV9 and TRBJ1-1; 7 nucleotides match TRBD1. After removal of 0 bases from V and 4 bases from J, the junction contained 9 bases not matched to a gene. Germline values: CDR1 SGDLS, CDR2 YYNGEE. The CDR3 is 16 residues long.

V is TRBV6-1 and J is TRBJ2-1; D is uncertain. The germline V and J ends were trimmed by 6 bases and 0 bases, with 9 bases remaining between them. Germline V gene sequence: CDR1 MNHNS, CDR2 SASEGT. There are 14 residues in the CDR3. CDR3 in DNA: TGTGCCAGCAGATGGCCTTTCTCCTACAATGAGCAGTTCTTC. The encoded protein is CASRWPFSYNEQFF.

V is TRBV27 and J is TRBJ2-1, with no clear D. Germline-derived CDR1 and CDR2 are MNHEY and SMNVEV (reference sequence). The CDR3 has 12 amino acids. Trimming took off 6 bases at V and 8 bases at J, with 11 bases between the two ends. CDR3 bases: TGTGCCAGCAGCGCGGCTAGGGATGAGCAGTTCTTC. It translates to CASSAARDEQFF.

This clonotype was detected many times. This rearrangement joins TRBV20-1 to TRBJ2-7; 13 nucleotides line up with TRBD2. Germline CDR1 reads DFQATT; CDR2 reads SNEGSKA (reference sequence). V was clipped by 3 bases and J by 3 bases; unmatched bases: 2. This CDR3 has 14 residues. This CDR3 reads CSARGLAGSYEQYV. CDR3 nucleotide sequence: TGCAGTGCTAGGGGACTAGCGGGGAGCTACGAGCAGTACGTC.